A selection of T cell receptor beta chains follows, all from one sample in a study of blood T cell repertoires in COVID-19. Profiling relied on immunoSEQ multiplex PCR, and the TCRdb table lists in-frame clones only, not all of them. There are some 190,000 clones in the sample; 70% to 90% occur only once, and 1.1% lies in the top ten. The sample consisted of peripheral blood. These receptors were taken from a man aged 25-45 years with acute or convalescent COVID-19. Both conserved end residues are part of each CDR3. A D gene is named only where the DNA matches it firmly.

V: TRBV5-1; J: TRBJ2-5; D: TRBD2; DNA: TGCGCCAGTCGGGGAGGGGTGCTAGAGACCCAGTACTTC; CDR3: CASRGGVLETQYF
V: TRBV9; J: TRBJ1-3; D: .; DNA: TGTGCCAGCAGCGTATCGGGAGGACCTGGAAACACCATATATTTT; CDR3: CASSVSGGPGNTIYF
V: TRBV5-6; J: TRBJ2-7; D: TRBD2; DNA: TGTGCCAGCAGCTTCCGCGGGACTAGCGGGGGTCTCACCTACGAGCAGTACTTC; CDR3: CASSFRGTSGGLTYEQYF
V: TRBV6-5; J: TRBJ1-2; D: TRBD1; DNA: TGTGCCAGCAGACCTGCAGGGGGCGATTACTATGGCTACACCTTC; CDR3: CASRPAGGDYYGYTF
V: TRBV11-2; J: TRBJ1-2; D: TRBD1; DNA: TGTGCCAGCAGCTTAGCGAGCGACAGGGGTTATGGCTACACCTTC; CDR3: CASSLASDRGYGYTF
V: TRBV5-4; J: TRBJ1-2; D: TRBD1; DNA: TGTGCCAGCAGCTTGGCCGGGACAGGGGGAAGGAAGGGCTACACCTTC; CDR3: CASSLAGTGGRKGYTF
V: TRBV28; J: TRBJ2-7; D: .; DNA: TGTGCCAGCAGACGGGACTCTCATGAGCAGTACTTC; CDR3: CASRRDSHEQYF
V: TRBV27; J: TRBJ1-2; D: .; DNA: TGTGCCAGCAGTTTATCGGGTCTCACGGGCGGGTATGGCTACACCTTC; CDR3: CASSLSGLTGGYGYTF
V: TRBV30; J: TRBJ1-6; D: TRBD1; DNA: TGTGCCTGGAGCGACAGGGTTGGGGTGAATTCACCCCTCCACTTT; CDR3: CAWSDRVGVNSPLHF
V: TRBV2; J: TRBJ1-5; D: .; DNA: TGTGCCAGCAGTGTCGACTGGGGCAATCAGCCCCAGCATTTT; CDR3: CASSVDWGNQPQHF
V: TRBV21-1; J: TRBJ2-1; D: .; DNA: TGTGCCAGCAGCAAAAAAAACTTACCCCGTCACAATGAGCAGTTCTTC; CDR3: CASSKKNLPRHNEQFF
V: TRBV6-5; J: TRBJ1-5; D: TRBD1; DNA: TGTGCCAGCAGCCGGGACAGCTACAATCAGCCCCAGCATTTT; CDR3: CASSRDSYNQPQHF
V: TRBV3-1/TRBV3-2; J: TRBJ2-7; D: TRBD2; DNA: TGTGCCAGCAGCCAAGGGGCTAGCGGAGTCTCCCTTTCCTACGAGCAGTACTTC; CDR3: CASSQGASGVSLSYEQYF
V: TRBV27; J: TRBJ2-7; D: .; DNA: TGTGCCAGCAGTAACAGGGTTACCTACGAGCAGTACTTC; CDR3: CASSNRVTYEQYF
V: TRBV15; J: TRBJ1-3; D: .; DNA: TGTGCCACCAGCCAAGCCGGGGTCGGGGGAAACACCATATATTTT; CDR3: CATSQAGVGGNTIYF
V: TRBV6-6; J: TRBJ2-7; D: TRBD2; DNA: TGTGCCAGCAGCCAAGGGACTAGTGGCGAGCAGTACTTC; CDR3: CASSQGTSGEQYF